This T cell receptor (beta chain) was captured in a study of shared clonotypes between healthy human individuals. Whole-study findings and limits: A handful of donors held 4.5% to 5% of naive CD4 clonotypes in common.

Sorted subsets were amplified in replicate PCRs using 200 to 250 ng DNA, tens of thousands of T cell genomes. Methods used by the authors: Filtering of immunoSEQ junctional sequences could not match full-length read filtering. TCRdb's copy holds only in-frame clones and misses some; the assay was immunoSEQ multiplex PCR. V and J calls and clone size follow that table, whereas D and trimming were derived from the DNA. The sample carries some 980,000 clones, about 80% recorded once. Germline V gives CDR1 ENHRY, CDR2 SYGVKD. Unmatched junction bases numbered 1, after V lost 0 bases and J lost 0 bases. This CDR3 is built from 16 residues. Naive CD4+ cells were CD45RA-selected; the remaining cells were memory. As for this clone: Its antigen is unknown.

The sequenced sample consisted of memory CD4+ T cells sorted from blood. As for subset: CD45RA-negative fraction. The sequence was collected from a young man in good health. V usage is TRBV10-3 and J usage is TRBJ2-1, with 8 bases matching TRBD2. The CDR3 DNA is TGTGCCATCAGTGAGTCGAGCGGGAGCTCCTACAATGAGCAGTTCTTC. Its protein is CAISESSGSSYNEQFF.